This T cell receptor (beta chain) was found in a study of response to subunit inactivated influenza vaccine. TCRdb ran MiXCR on the RT-PCR reads and lists one entry per CDR3 protein. The sample has some 500,000 distinct CDR3 sequences; 10% to 15% are singletons. Worth noting for this clonotype: Its antigen is unknown.

Points from the study as a whole: With each seasonal influenza vaccination, the authors suggested, few new T cells are recruited.

The CDR3 loop spans 20 amino acids. The germline CDR1 and CDR2 sequences are MNHEY and SVGEGT. Trimming pared 5 bases from V and 8 bases from J, leaving 34 bases between. This receptor was taken from a man aged 45-60 years who received an inactivated influenza vaccine. The chain recombines TRBV6-2 or TRBV6-3 with TRBJ2-1, with D perhaps assigned TRBD1 or TRBD2 (5 bases each). The source material was PBMCs from blood, sampled 40 to 50 days after vaccination. CDR3 nucleotide sequence: TGTGCCAGCAGTACCCCTGCGTCCCTTTGGGGCCGCCACGGGGCCCATGAGCAGTTCTTC. Amino acid sequence: CASSTPASLWGRHGAHEQFF.